This T cell receptor (beta chain) was sequenced in a study of T cells after yellow fever vaccination. Findings and limits, study-wide: The appearance of a small share of clonotypes in both CD4 and CD8 compartments was observed. Any FACS-sorted repertoire could hold abundant clonotypes that contaminate it from the bulk population. Once the booster was given, most primary-vaccination clones reappeared, at roughly 96% for CD4 and roughly 85% for CD8.

Comment on this clonotype: The antigen remains undetermined.

TCR cDNA was made by 5'RACE template switching, adding a universal primer site and UMIs. TCRdb re-called the 5' RACE reads through MiXCR, storing one row per CDR3 protein. The sample has roughly 170,000 distinct CDR3 sequences; over 7% are singletons. V lost 6 bases, J lost 8 bases, and 18 bases lay in between. CDR1 KGHDR and CDR2 SFDVKD come from the germline V gene. This CDR3 region has 14 residues. The chain employs TRBV24-1 and TRBJ1-2; TRBD1 might be the D (5 bases). This specimen consisted of CD8+ T cells sorted from PBMCs, obtained 45 days after the yellow fever booster vaccination. This clonotype was obtained from a man between 18 and 29 years old who received the YFV17D yellow fever vaccine. The CDR3 region has the DNA TGTGCCACCAGTCCTAGGGGTTTATCCAGAGGCTACACCTTC. Translation gives CATSPRGLSRGYTF.